This T cell receptor (beta chain) emerged from a study of memory CD4+ T cells and cytomegalovirus serostatus. Study as a whole: Of the healthy Belgian adults, 8 to 10 were CMV seropositive and approximately 24 seronegative.

The CDR3 length is 15 residues. Germline CDR1 and CDR2: SEHNR and FQNEAQ (reference sequence). J was trimmed by 5 bases and V by 5 bases; bases with no gene match: 5. Methods used by the authors: Out-of-frame sequences were removed, leaving a few million distinct TCRbeta sequences. Profiling relied on immunoSEQ multiplex PCR, and the TCRdb table lists in-frame clones only, not all of them. The V and J calls and clone size were taken over from that table, and D and trimming were inferred from the DNA. The sample has tens of thousands of clones, 75% to 80% seen once. A word on this clone: The antigen is not known.

The sort gate was single viable CD3+CD4+CD8-CD45RO+ cells for memory CD4+ T cells. Study-wide findings and caveats: Suggested: most of the CMV-linked TCR signature lies in CD4+ memory cells.

What was sequenced was memory CD4+ T cells from blood. This TCR came from an adult in good health and CMV-seronegative. The J gene is TRBJ2-5, the V gene TRBV7-9, with 13 bases that match TRBD2. CDR3 bases: TGTGCCAGCAGCCTGGGACTAGCGGGACACGAGACCCAGTACTTC. This sequence encodes CASSLGLAGHETQYF.